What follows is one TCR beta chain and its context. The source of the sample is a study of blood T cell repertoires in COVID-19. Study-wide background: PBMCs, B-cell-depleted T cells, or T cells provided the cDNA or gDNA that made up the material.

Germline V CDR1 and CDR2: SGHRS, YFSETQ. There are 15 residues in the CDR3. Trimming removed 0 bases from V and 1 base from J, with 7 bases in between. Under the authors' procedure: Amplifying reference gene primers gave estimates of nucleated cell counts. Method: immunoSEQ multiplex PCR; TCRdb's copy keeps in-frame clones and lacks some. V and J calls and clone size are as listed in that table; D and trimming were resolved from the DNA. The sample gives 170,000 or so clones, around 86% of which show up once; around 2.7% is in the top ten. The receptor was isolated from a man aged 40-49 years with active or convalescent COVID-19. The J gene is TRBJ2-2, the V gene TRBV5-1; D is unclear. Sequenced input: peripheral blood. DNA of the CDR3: TGCGCCAGCAGCTTGGCAAGACAGAACACCGGGGAGCTGTTTTTT. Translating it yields CASSLARQNTGELFF.